Sequencing of this T cell receptor (beta chain) was carried out in a study of tumor and adjacent non-tumor tissue in lung cancer. The overall study: Stage I to III disease affected 9 to 10 men and about five women aged about 31 to 80.

No cell sorting was done before RNA was extracted from the tissue. The normal lung tissue was taken more than 3 cm from the tumor edge. A modified ARM-PCR protocol with three rounds of nested PCR amplified TCRbeta. TCRdb re-analysed the multiplex PCR reads in MiXCR, keeping a single row per CDR3 protein. This sample has some 100,000 distinct CDR3 sequences; around 57% occur once, and the top ten carry under 20%. Study results and caveats: TCR diversity was significantly greater in tumor than normal lung tissue.

At least ten counts were recorded for this clonotype. Antigen specificity is unknown. V shed 4 bases and J 3 bases; nucleotides not matched to a gene: 6. This CDR3 is 14 amino acids long. The germline gives CDR1 LGHNA, CDR2 YNFKEQ. The material sequenced was distant non-tumor lung tissue. This sequence was found in a man between 60 and 75 years old with non-small cell lung cancer. The chain recombines TRBV4-2 with TRBJ2-7; TRBD1 matches 7 bases. The CDR3 reads CASSPGQSGYEQYF. CDR3 nucleotides: TGTGCCAGCAGCCCGGGACAGAGCGGCTACGAGCAGTACTTC.